A selection of T cell receptor beta chains follows, all from one sample in a study of shared clonotypes between healthy human individuals. The data were produced by immunoSEQ multiplex PCR, yet TCRdb's version contains in-frame clones alone and is incomplete. Of approximately 640,000 clones in the sample, roughly 87% are singletons; the top ten hold around a third. Sequencing was performed on memory CD8+ T cells from PBMCs. The receptors come from a man in his late teens or twenties in good health. Some clones in this sample may be carry-over from other donors' samples. Both conserved end residues are part of each CDR3. D genes are given only for firm matches. Clone sizes are given selectively: once, few, many, or a class where the clone is expanded.

>.|TRBV6-1|TRBJ2-7|TRBD1
CASTEGQGVIYEQYF
TGTGCCAGCACCGAGGGACAGGGGGTAATCTACGAGCAGTACTTC
>.|TRBV7-9|TRBJ2-7|.
CASTVNSYEQYF
TGTGCCAGCACCGTTAACTCCTACGAGCAGTACTTC
>.|TRBV7-9|TRBJ2-3|.
CATELLPGMQYF
TGTGCCACTGAATTACTACCCGGGATGCAGTATTTT
>few|TRBV30|TRBJ1-1|.
CAWSVLNTEAFF
TGTGCCTGGAGTGTCTTGAACACTGAAGCTTTCTTT
>once|TRBV6-1|TRBJ2-1|.
CASRVDRSSYNEQFF
TGTGCCAGCAGGGTGGACCGCAGCTCCTACAATGAGCAGTTCTTC
>.|TRBV28|TRBJ1-1|.
CASSLLHEFDTEAFF
TGTGCCAGCAGTTTGCTCCACGAGTTTGACACTGAAGCTTTCTTT
>once|TRBV4-3|TRBJ2-3|TRBD1
CASSPGQGITDTQYF
TGCGCCAGCAGCCCCGGACAGGGGATCACAGATACGCAGTATTTT
>.|TRBV12-5|TRBJ1-2|.
CASGFNHPTGQNFYGYTF
TGTGCTAGTGGTTTTAACCACCCGACGGGACAAAATTTCTATGGCTACACCTTC
>many|TRBV30|TRBJ2-2|.
CAWSVSASGELFF
TGTGCCTGGAGTGTTAGTGCATCCGGGGAGCTGTTTTTT
>.|TRBV19|TRBJ2-2|.
CATLPGRDSTGELFF
TGTGCCACACTCCCGGGGCGGGACTCTACCGGGGAGCTGTTTTTT
>.|TRBV19|TRBJ2-3|TRBD1
CASSHNGLFRPSTGVTDTQYF
TGTGCCAGTAGTCACAATGGACTTTTCAGGCCCTCGACAGGGGTTACAGATACGCAGTATTTT
>.|TRBV7-2|TRBJ1-1|TRBD1
CASSLDRGTMNTEAFF
TGTGCCAGCAGCTTAGACAGGGGAACCATGAACACTGAAGCTTTCTTT
>.|TRBV5-8|TRBJ1-5|TRBD1
CASSLRQGGFSNQPQHF
TGTGCCAGCAGCTTGAGACAGGGGGGTTTCTCCAATCAGCCCCAGCATTTT
>.|TRBV7-9|TRBJ2-7|.
CASSLGGGSNEQYF
TGTGCCAGCAGCTTAGGGGGGGGCTCGAACGAGCAGTACTTC
>.|TRBV29-1|TRBJ1-1|TRBD1
CSVKGQGPTEAFF
TGCAGCGTGAAGGGACAGGGGCCCACTGAAGCTTTCTTT
>.|TRBV15|TRBJ2-2|.
CATSGATSPGELFF
TGTGCCACCAGCGGTGCTACTAGTCCCGGGGAGCTGTTTTTT
>once|TRBV25-1|TRBJ2-7|TRBD2
CAVSGVRASGYEQYF
TGTGCCGTTTCGGGGGTACGGGCTAGCGGCTACGAGCAGTACTTC
>.|TRBV21-1|TRBJ1-2|.
CASSKGSGGYTF
TGTGCCAGCAGCAAAGGGAGCGGTGGCTACACCTTC
>.|TRBV10-1|TRBJ2-1|.
CASSEYDASYNEQFF
TGCGCCAGCAGTGAATACGACGCATCCTACAATGAGCAGTTCTTC
>.|TRBV6-6|TRBJ2-3|TRBD2
CASSYPGRADTQYF
TGTGCCAGCAGTTACCCGGGGAGGGCAGATACGCAGTATTTT
>.|TRBV4-3|TRBJ2-7|.
CASSQVGGISSNEQYF
TGCGCCAGCAGCCAAGTAGGCGGCATCAGCAGCAACGAGCAGTACTTC
>.|TRBV5-1|TRBJ1-1|.
CASSPGTEAFF
TGCGCCAGCAGCCCGGGGACAGAAGCTTTCTTT
>once|TRBV7-7|TRBJ1-4|TRBD1
CASSPGQGHEKLFF
TGTGCCAGCAGCCCGGGACAGGGTCATGAAAAACTGTTTTTT
>.|TRBV6-6|TRBJ1-4|TRBD1
CASSSGPRTGEKLFF
TGTGCCAGCAGCTCGGGCCCGAGGACAGGTGAAAAACTGTTTTTT
>.|TRBV4-1|TRBJ1-2|.
CASSPRQINNYGYTF
TGCGCCAGCAGCCCAAGGCAGATCAATAACTATGGCTACACCTTC
>.|TRBV6-6|TRBJ1-2|TRBD1
CASSYGTGAPADGYTF
TGTGCCAGCAGTTACGGGACAGGGGCCCCCGCGGACGGCTACACCTTC
>once|TRBV7-9|TRBJ2-5|TRBD1
CASSSRTGTETQYF
TGTGCCAGCAGCTCCAGGACAGGGACAGAGACCCAGTACTTC
>.|TRBV4-1|TRBJ2-5|.
CASSQERDQQETQYF
TGCGCCAGCAGCCAAGAACGGGACCAACAAGAGACCCAGTACTTC
>.|TRBV6-6|TRBJ2-2|.
CASSSSGELFF
TGTGCCAGCAGTTCTTCCGGGGAGCTGTTTTTT
>.|TRBV7-3|TRBJ2-1|TRBD2
CASSLTGGRAVEQFF
TGTGCCAGCAGCTTAACGGGCGGGAGGGCCGTTGAGCAGTTCTTC
>once|TRBV11-2|TRBJ1-1|.
CASSLGGLGTEAFF
TGTGCCAGCAGCTTAGGAGGCCTGGGCACTGAAGCTTTCTTT
>.|TRBV14|TRBJ2-7|TRBD1
CASSHQFRTGPFLEQYF
TGTGCCAGCAGCCACCAATTCAGGACAGGCCCCTTTTTAGAGCAGTACTTC
>.|TRBV14|TRBJ2-1|.
CASSQAVQRPSYNEQFF
TGTGCCAGCAGCCAAGCTGTACAGCGACCTTCCTACAATGAGCAGTTCTTC
>.|TRBV5-4|TRBJ2-1|TRBD2
CASSPTSGIMIGQFF
TGTGCCAGCAGCCCGACTAGCGGGATTATGATTGGGCAGTTCTTC
>.|TRBV4-1|TRBJ2-7|.
CASSQVRGGYEQYF
TGCGCCAGCAGCCAAGTCCGAGGGGGATACGAGCAGTACTTC
>.|TRBV27|TRBJ2-3|TRBD2
CASSSSSGSTDTQYF
TGTGCCAGCAGTTCCAGTAGCGGGAGCACAGATACGCAGTATTTT
>once|TRBV19|TRBJ1-1|.
CASSIGTGRENTEAFF
TGTGCCAGTAGTATAGGAACGGGGCGGGAGAACACTGAAGCTTTCTTT
>once|TRBV13|TRBJ2-1|.
CASSAGTTNEQFF
TGTGCCAGCAGCGCCGGGACAACCAATGAGCAGTTCTTC
>.|TRBV19|TRBJ2-7|.
CASSTEIARYEQYF
TGTGCCAGTAGTACGGAAATCGCTCGCTACGAGCAGTACTTC
>once|TRBV29-1|TRBJ2-7|.
CSARAGNTYEQYF
TGCAGCGCCAGGGCGGGGAACACCTACGAGCAGTACTTC
>.|TRBV6-6|TRBJ1-1|TRBD1
CASSYSGTVLNTEAFF
TGTGCCAGCAGTTACTCGGGGACAGTGCTGAACACTGAAGCTTTCTTT